This is a list of T cell receptor beta chains from one sample in a study of blood T cell repertoires in COVID-19. Generated by immunoSEQ multiplex PCR, the TCRdb table keeps only in-frame clones and is missing some. The repertoire consists of tens of thousands of clones, with 90% occurring once and the leading ten covering 1.3%. The sample taken for sequencing was peripheral blood. The receptors were gathered from a man aged 55 to 70 with acute or convalescent COVID-19. Each CDR3 is given with its conserved first and last residue. Fields, in order: V gene, J gene, clone size, D gene, CDR3 protein, CDR3 DNA. D genes are given only for firm matches. The listing skips clone size in some rows; elsewhere it reads once, few, many or a size class.

TRBV7-9	TRBJ1-5	.	.	CASSLVGQPNQPQHF	TGTGCCAGCAGCTTAGTTGGACAGCCCAATCAGCCCCAGCATTTT
TRBV23-1	TRBJ2-3	.	.	CASSQSSEADSTDTQYF	TGCGCCAGCAGTCAATCGTCGGAGGCAGATAGCACAGATACGCAGTATTTT
TRBV7-8	TRBJ2-4	.	.	CASSLDPGNIQYF	TGTGCCAGCAGCTTAGACCCAGGAAACATTCAGTACTTC
TRBV6-5	TRBJ2-2	.	TRBD2	CASRLAGGVGELFF	TGTGCCAGCAGACTAGCGGGGGGCGTCGGGGAGCTGTTTTTT
TRBV3-1/TRBV3-2	TRBJ1-6	.	TRBD1	CASSQERDRTGADSPLHF	TGTGCCAGCAGCCAAGAAAGGGACAGGACAGGGGCGGATTCACCCCTCCACTTT
TRBV30	TRBJ2-3	.	.	CAWSVVTGRRGADTQYF	TGTGCCTGGAGTGTAGTGACAGGACGAAGGGGCGCAGATACGCAGTATTTT
TRBV9	TRBJ2-7	few	.	CASSVFPVGTYEQYF	TGTGCCAGCAGCGTATTTCCCGTCGGGACCTACGAGCAGTACTTC
TRBV6-6	TRBJ2-7	few	.	CASSYSRDSYEQYF	TGTGCCAGCAGTTACTCGCGGGACTCCTACGAGCAGTACTTC
TRBV5-1	TRBJ2-2	.	TRBD1	CASSPGTGGFTGELFF	TGCGCCAGCAGCCCTGGGACAGGGGGCTTCACCGGGGAGCTGTTTTTT
TRBV7-2	TRBJ2-5	.	TRBD1	CASSLGTGVEETQYF	TGTGCCAGCAGCTTAGGGACAGGGGTCGAAGAGACCCAGTACTTC
TRBV2	TRBJ2-1	.	TRBD2	CASSPSGRGGLREQFF	TGTGCCAGCAGCCCGTCAGGCCGCGGGGGGTTGAGAGAGCAGTTCTTC
TRBV6-5	TRBJ1-1	.	.	CASSYSQALNTEAFF	TGTGCCAGCAGTTACTCCCAGGCCCTTAATACTGAAGCTTTCTTT
TRBV10-3	TRBJ1-3	.	.	CASGDAGNTIYF	TGTGCCTCGGGAGACGCGGGAAACACCATATATTTT
TRBV6-6	TRBJ1-2	few	.	CASSLQGSGGYTF	TGTGCCAGCAGCCTACAGGGTAGTGGTGGCTACACCTTC
TRBV6-5	TRBJ2-7	.	TRBD1	CASSRGQGPYEQYF	TGTGCCAGCAGTCGGGGACAGGGGCCCTACGAGCAGTACTTC
TRBV5-1	TRBJ1-5	.	.	CASSLDGYSNQPQHF	TGCGCCAGCAGTCTTGACGGGTATAGCAATCAGCCCCAGCATTTT